Listed below are T cell receptor beta chains from one sample, sequenced in a study of CD8 T cells in Susac syndrome. TCRdb independently ran MiXCR on the immunoSEQ multiplex PCR reads; one entry per CDR3 protein. The sample yields some 150,000 distinct CDR3 sequences, about 94% seen once. The specimen sequenced was CD8+ T cells from PBMCs. The receptors derive from a human donor with multiple sclerosis. Each CDR3 is given with its conserved first and last residue. The D gene is left open where the match is weak. The size field is filled for only some rows; it gives once, few, many or a size class.

TRBJ2-1 | TRBD1 | NA | TRBV11-2 | TGTGCCAGCAGGGACAGGTTTGGTGAGCAGTTCTTC | CASRDRFGEQFF
TRBJ2-7 | NA | NA | TRBV9 | TGTGCCAGCAGCGTAGTAGATCGAGGCGAGCAGTACTTC | CASSVVDRGEQYF
TRBJ2-1 | NA | NA | TRBV20-1 | TGCAGTGCTAAGGGCCAGTGGAACGGATATGAGCAGTTCTTC | CSAKGQWNGYEQFF
TRBJ2-1 | NA | NA | TRBV30 | TGTGCCTGGAGTCAAGACTCAGCGAATGAGCAGTTCTTC | CAWSQDSANEQFF
TRBJ2-7 | TRBD1 | NA | TRBV30 | TGTGCCTGGCAGACCGGGGACAGACCCTACGAGCAGTACTTC | CAWQTGDRPYEQYF
TRBJ2-7 | NA | NA | TRBV15 | TGTGCCACCAGCAGTGAGGACAGTGCCTACGAGCAGTACTTC | CATSSEDSAYEQYF
TRBJ1-2 | NA | NA | TRBV28 | TGTGCCAGCAGTCCCAATCTCGGGTGGGACTATGGCTACACCTTC | CASSPNLGWDYGYTF
TRBJ1-2 | NA | NA | TRBV25-1 | TGTGCCAGCAGTGTGGACAGATCGGGCGGCTACACCTTC | CASSVDRSGGYTF
TRBJ2-6 | TRBD1 | NA | TRBV7-8 | TGTGCCAGCAGCTTACAAGGGGGCACTGGGGCCAACGTCCTGACTTTC | CASSLQGGTGANVLTF
TRBJ2-1 | NA | NA | TRBV9 | TGTGCCAGCAGCGTAGGGGGAAAGATCAATGAGCAGTTCTTC | CASSVGGKINEQFF
TRBJ2-3 | TRBD1 | NA | TRBV20-1 | TGCAGTGCTAGAGTCGGACAGGGTGTCTCAGATACGCAGTATTTT | CSARVGQGVSDTQYF
TRBJ2-2 | NA | NA | TRBV4-1 | TGCGCCAGCAGCCAACACGGCGGGGAGCTGTTTTTT | CASSQHGGELFF
TRBJ2-1 | NA | NA | TRBV5-1 | TGCGCCAGCACCCCCTCCCCGACTAGGGGCTACAATGAGCAGTTCTTC | CASTPSPTRGYNEQFF
TRBJ1-1 | NA | NA | TRBV9 | TGTGCCAGCAGCGTAGGTCAGAATGAAGCTTTCTTT | CASSVGQNEAFF
TRBJ2-3 | NA | NA | TRBV29-1 | TGCAGCGTTGAACCTGGGGTGTCGGATACGCAGTATTTT | CSVEPGVSDTQYF
TRBJ1-1 | NA | NA | TRBV2 | TGTGCCAGCAGGACCGGGAGGACTGAAGCTTTCTTT | CASRTGRTEAFF
TRBJ2-5 | NA | NA | TRBV2 | TGTGCCAGCCTAGGGGGACGAGAGACCCAGTACTTC | CASLGGRETQYF
TRBJ2-5 | NA | NA | TRBV30 | TGTGCCTGGAGTGTACCAAGAGAGCAGTACTTC | CAWSVPREQYF
TRBJ2-3 | NA | once | TRBV27 | TGTGCCAGCAGGCCGGTCAGGGTAACGGATACGCAGTATTTT | CASRPVRVTDTQYF
TRBJ1-1 | NA | NA | TRBV20-1 | TGCAGTGCTAGAGCCCCGGGGGAGGACACTGAAGCTTTCTTT | CSARAPGEDTEAFF
TRBJ2-3 | NA | NA | TRBV7-2 | TGTGCCAGCAGCCCCTGGCTCGTCAGCACAGATACGCAGTATTTT | CASSPWLVSTDTQYF
TRBJ2-5 | NA | NA | TRBV28 | TGTGCCAGCAGTTTAGACCAAGAGACCCAGTACTTC | CASSLDQETQYF
TRBJ1-2 | TRBD1 | NA | TRBV19 | TGTGCCGTTCGGGGGCAGGGGGCTGTGGATTACGGCTACACCTTC | CAVRGQGAVDYGYTF
TRBJ1-2 | NA | NA | TRBV20-1 | TGCAGTGCTAGAGAGAGCCTGAGGGGGACTCTGAACTATGGCTACACCTTC | CSARESLRGTLNYGYTF
TRBJ1-2 | NA | NA | TRBV3-1 | TGTGCCAGCAGCCAAGATTGGAGTTTGAGGGGCTACACCTTC | CASSQDWSLRGYTF
TRBJ1-1 | NA | NA | TRBV6-5 | TGTGCCAGCAGTTACTCTCTCGGAAACACTGAAGCTTTCTTT | CASSYSLGNTEAFF
TRBJ1-1 | NA | NA | TRBV13 | TGTGCCAGCAGCTTCGGTGAAACTGAAGCTTTCTTT | CASSFGETEAFF
TRBJ2-7 | NA | NA | TRBV6-6 | TGTGCCAGCAGTTATGGGGTGCACGAGCAGTACTTC | CASSYGVHEQYF
TRBJ2-1 | NA | NA | TRBV20-1 | TGCAGTGCTAGAGTGCCATCCAGTCTTGAGCAGTTCTTC | CSARVPSSLEQFF
TRBJ1-1 | NA | NA | TRBV7-6 | TGTGCCAGCAGCGCGAGTGTAGGGACCGACACTGAAGCTTTCTTT | CASSASVGTDTEAFF
TRBJ1-1 | NA | NA | TRBV7-8 | TGTGCCAGCAGCCCGTGGGAGGGTCTATTGAACACTGAAGCTTTCTTT | CASSPWEGLLNTEAFF
TRBJ2-2 | TRBD1 | NA | TRBV2 | TGTGCCAGCAGCCACCCGAGACAGGGTGGGTCGAACACCGGGGAGCTGTTTTTT | CASSHPRQGGSNTGELFF
TRBJ2-7 | TRBD2 | NA | TRBV13 | TGTGCCAGCAGCTGGGGACTAGCGGGTAAGGAGCAGTACTTC | CASSWGLAGKEQYF
TRBJ2-5 | NA | once | TRBV7-2 | TGTGCCAGCAGCCGGAACAGGGCCCAAGAGACCCAGTACTTC | CASSRNRAQETQYF
TRBJ2-1 | TRBD2 | NA | TRBV7-9 | TGTGCCAGCAGCCCGGGGATCAGCGGGGGGGACGCCCCGAACAATGAGCAGTTCTTC | CASSPGISGGDAPNNEQFF
TRBJ2-5 | NA | NA | TRBV30 | TGTGCCCTTTGGACCTTGGAGACCCAGTACTTC | CALWTLETQYF
TRBJ2-6 | TRBD2 | NA | TRBV28 | TGTGCCAGCAGTTTATTGCGGGGGTCTGGGGCCAACGTCCTGACTTTC | CASSLLRGSGANVLTF
TRBJ2-1 | TRBD2 | NA | TRBV4-3 | TGCGCCAGCGCCCGAAGGACTAGTCCCGTGAATGAGCAGTTCTTC | CASARRTSPVNEQFF
TRBJ2-1 | NA | NA | TRBV25-1 | TGTGCCAGCACTCCTGGGCCCTCCTACAATGAGCAGTTCTTC | CASTPGPSYNEQFF
TRBJ2-1 | TRBD2 | NA | TRBV6-5 | TGTGCCAGCAGCCCTGGGAGGGTCGATGAGCAGTTCTTC | CASSPGRVDEQFF
TRBJ1-1 | TRBD1 | NA | TRBV9 | TGTGCCAGCAGCGAGACAGGGGGCGACGCTGAAGCTTTCTTT | CASSETGGDAEAFF
TRBJ2-7 | TRBD2 | NA | TRBV20-1 | TGCAGTGCTAGGGAGACTAGCGGTACAGGGGAGCAGTACTTC | CSARETSGTGEQYF
TRBJ2-7 | NA | few | TRBV24-1 | TGTGCCACCAGTCCGGGTGGGTACGAGCAGTACTTC | CATSPGGYEQYF
TRBJ2-1 | NA | NA | TRBV6-2/TRBV6-3 | TGTGCCAGCACGGGATCTAGTTTTCTGGATGAGCAGTTCTTC | CASTGSSFLDEQFF
TRBJ1-1 | NA | NA | TRBV7-9 | TGTGCCAGCAGCGCCGGGGGGCGTCCGAACACTGAAGCTTTCTTT | CASSAGGRPNTEAFF
TRBJ1-1 | NA | NA | TRBV30 | TGTGCCTGGACCCGAACCCAATGGGGCACTGAAGCTTTCTTT | CAWTRTQWGTEAFF
TRBJ2-7 | NA | NA | TRBV12-3/TRBV12-4 | TGTGCCAGCAGTTTATCGATGGACGAGCAGTACTTC | CASSLSMDEQYF
TRBJ1-2 | NA | NA | TRBV30 | TGTGCCTGGAGCGCCGGGACCGTCACCTATGGCTACACCTTC | CAWSAGTVTYGYTF
TRBJ1-2 | TRBD1 | NA | TRBV9 | TGTGCCAGCAGCGCCGGGGACAGCCAAAGCCGCTTCTTC | CASSAGDSQSRFF
TRBJ2-2 | NA | NA | TRBV9 | TGTGCCAGCAGCGTACAGGGATCTGGGGAGCTGTTTTTT | CASSVQGSGELFF
TRBJ2-7 | NA | NA | TRBV25-1 | TGTGCCAGCAGTGTTCAGCATGGGTACGAGCAGTACTTC | CASSVQHGYEQYF
TRBJ1-2 | TRBD1 | NA | TRBV5-4 | TGTGCCAGCAGCTTTAGACAGGGGAATGGCTACACCTTC | CASSFRQGNGYTF
TRBJ2-5 | TRBD2 | NA | TRBV2 | TGTGCCAGCAGTGAAAGGGCTAGCGGGGGCGAGACCCAGTACTTC | CASSERASGGETQYF
TRBJ2-3 | TRBD2 | NA | TRBV20-1 | TGCAGTGCTAGAGAGAAGACTAGCGGGCCGGGGGGTACGCAGTATTTT | CSAREKTSGPGGTQYF
TRBJ2-6 | NA | NA | TRBV20-1 | TGCAGTGCTGCCAACCGGGGCTCTGGGGCCAACGTCCTGACTTTC | CSAANRGSGANVLTF
TRBJ2-3 | NA | NA | TRBV4-3 | TGCGCCAGCAGCCAAGATGGCCTCCTTTCGACGCAGTATTTT | CASSQDGLLSTQYF
TRBJ1-1 | NA | NA | TRBV2 | TGTGCCAGCCCCACAGGGACTGAAGCTTTCTTT | CASPTGTEAFF
TRBJ2-7 | TRBD1 | NA | TRBV15 | TGTGCCACCAGCGGAACCCGGACAGGGGCTTACGAGCAGTACTTC | CATSGTRTGAYEQYF
TRBJ2-3 | TRBD2 | NA | TRBV5-1 | TGCGCCAGCAGCTTGGCCGGGACTAGCGGCCCCACAGATACGCAGTATTTT | CASSLAGTSGPTDTQYF